These 30 T cell receptor beta chains came from one sample sequenced in a study of PD-L1 blockade in urothelial cancer. Method: immunoSEQ multiplex PCR; TCRdb's copy keeps in-frame clones and lacks some. The table records 35,000 to 45,000 clones, around four fifths of them present only once. The sequencing here drew on PBMCs, taken around atezolizumab (anti-PD-L1) treatment. All receptors derive from a man aged 60 to 75 with urothelial cancer.

The V call is TRBV18, the J call TRBJ2-4; TRBD2 matches at 10 bases. The germline V gene encodes CDR1 KGHSH and CDR2 LQKENI. The length of the CDR3 is 16 residues. V lost 5 bases and J lost 0; bases outside the gene matches: 4. The CDR3 region has the DNA TGTGCCAGCTCAGGACTAGCGGAGCTAGCCAAAAACATTCAGTACTTC. Its protein is CASSGLAELAKNIQYF.

The rearrangement uses TRBV7-9 and TRBJ2-2, with D uncertain. Germline-derived CDR1 and CDR2 are SEHNR and FQNEAQ (reference sequence). The CDR3 totals 14 residues. Trimming cost V 5 bases and J 6 bases, with 13 bases left between them. The CDR3, as DNA: TGTGCCAGCAGCACCCCGACAAGCCCCGGGGAGCTGTTTTTT. Encoded protein: CASSTPTSPGELFF.

V usage is TRBV19 and J usage is TRBJ2-1, with 11 bases aligning to TRBD2. Unmatched junction bases numbered 7, after V lost 3 bases and J lost 9 bases. The CDR3 has 15 residues. Germline V CDR1 and CDR2: LNHDA, SQIVND (reference sequence). In DNA form, the CDR3 reads TGTGCCAGTAGTATCGCACTAGCGGGAGCTGGTGAGCAGTTCTTC. Its translation is CASSIALAGAGEQFF.

The gene calls are TRBV7-2 and TRBJ2-7, with TRBD2 matching over 9 bases. The CDR3 consists of 16 residues. Germline CDR1 SGHTA, CDR2 FQGNSA. Trimming at V came to 1 base and at J to 5 bases, leaving 9 bases not matched to a gene. CDR3 sequence: CASSLVSRGGLDEQYF. The CDR3 DNA reads TGTGCCAGCAGCTTAGTTTCGCGGGGGGGGCTCGACGAGCAGTACTTC.

The chain links TRBV29-1 to TRBJ2-7; 9 bases agree with TRBD2. Germline assignment: CDR1 SQVTM and CDR2 ANQGSEA. This CDR3 spans 15 amino acids. Germline trimming cut 5 bases from V and 3 bases from J; bases unmatched to any gene: 11. CDR3 amino acids: CSVIWGGRGDYEQYF. The CDR3 DNA reads as TGCAGCGTTATCTGGGGCGGGAGGGGGGACTACGAGCAGTACTTC.

The chain carries TRBV5-4 and TRBJ2-6; unclear D gene. Per germline, CDR1 SGHNT and CDR2 YYREEE (reference sequence). The CDR3 runs 15 residues. V was cut by 0 bases and J by 1 base, with 5 bases left in between. The CDR3 region is CASSLDMSGANVLTF. In nucleotides, the CDR3 is TGTGCCAGCAGCTTGGACATGTCTGGGGCCAACGTCCTGACTTTC.

This clone appeared a few times. This chain joins TRBV28 and TRBJ2-5; the D gene is possibly TRBD2 (7 bases). Germline V gene data show CDR1 as MDHEN and CDR2 as SYDVKM. This CDR3 comprises 16 residues. Deletions cut 6 bases from V and 6 bases from J, with 23 bases between. This chain's CDR3 is CASSLTNKGGRKTQYF. In nucleotides, the CDR3 is TGTGCCAGCAGCCTTACGAATAAGGGGGGGAGGAAGACCCAGTACTTC.

V is TRBV10-3 and J is TRBJ1-5; 8 bases match TRBD1. This CDR3 region has 15 residues. The J segment lost 1 base and the V segment lost 3 bases, leaving 2 bases of the junction unmatched. Germline loops: CDR1 ENHRY, CDR2 SYGVKD. The CDR3 DNA reads TGTGCCATCAGTGAACGACAGGGGAGCAATCAGCCCCAGCATTTT. Translating it yields CAISERQGSNQPQHF.

This clone occurred once. The V call is TRBV7-2, the J call TRBJ1-4; 7 bases are shared with TRBD1. V lost 5 bases and J lost 10; bases outside the gene matches: 13. Germline V CDR1 and CDR2: SGHTA, FQGNSA. The CDR3 runs to 15 residues. CDR3 DNA: TGTGCCAGCAGCCCGCAGGGGGACCCCCTGGGAAAACTGTTTTTT. It translates to CASSPQGDPLGKLFF.

The chain employs TRBV27 and TRBJ2-3; tentatively, D is TRBD2 (5 bases). The germline V gene has CDR1 MNHEY and CDR2 SMNVEV (reference sequence). Trimming took off 4 bases at V and 1 base at J, with 12 bases between the two ends. The CDR3 sequence is 15 residues long. The CDR3 DNA is TGTGCCAGCAGTTGGGCCGGACTTCGCACAGATACGCAGTATTTT. Amino acids: CASSWAGLRTDTQYF.

This clone showed up just once. The rearrangement links TRBV5-4 to TRBJ2-3, with TRBD1 identical over 7 bases. Germline loops: CDR1 SGHNT, CDR2 YYREEE (reference sequence). CDR3 length equals 15 residues. V shed 6 bases, J shed 5 bases, and the junction held 12 bases outside the gene matches. CDR3 region: CASNIGGAGGDTQYF. CDR3 bases: TGTGCCAGCAACATAGGGGGCGCAGGTGGAGATACGCAGTATTTT.

This clone was seen only once. The chain has TRBV7-6 and TRBJ2-7; a possible D gene is TRBD1 (6 bases). V lost 3 bases and J lost 2, with 14 bases in between. The CDR3 sequence is 15 residues long. Germline CDR1 and CDR2: SGHVS and FNYEAQ. This chain's CDR3 is CASSLGAGTPYEQYF. The CDR3 DNA is TGTGCCAGCAGCTTGGGGGCAGGTACTCCCTACGAGCAGTACTTC.

This clone was counted between two and nine times. The chain carries TRBV5-1 and TRBJ2-5, with TRBD2 matching over 10 bases. The germline CDR1 and CDR2 sequences are SGHRS and YFSETQ. This CDR3 region has 15 residues. The ends lost 1 base at V and 0 bases at J; junction bases unmatched: 0. CDR3 residues: CASSLTSGNQETQYF. CDR3 nucleotide sequence: TGCGCCAGCAGCTTGACTAGCGGGAACCAAGAGACCCAGTACTTC.

V usage is TRBV10-3 and J usage is TRBJ1-1, with D perhaps TRBD1 (6 bases). Per the germline V gene, CDR1 is ENHRY and CDR2 is SYGVKD. CDR3 length equals 16 residues. Trimming took off 4 bases at V and 4 bases at J, with 19 bases between the two ends. CDR3 coding DNA: TGTGCCATCAGTGGTACCTCAGGGGCTCTAGCCACTGAAGCTTTCTTT. This codes for CAISGTSGALATEAFF.

The chain is built from TRBV5-6 and TRBJ1-1; weak D call: TRBD1 (5 bases). With 4 bases removed from V and 1 base from J, the gap between germline ends came to 17 bases. This CDR3 contains 16 residues. The germline CDR1 and CDR2 sequences are SGHDT and YYEEEE. CDR3 DNA sequence: TGTGCCAGCAGCCTTCTTGGGGGGGGTGCGAACACTGAAGCTTTCTTT. Translation: CASSLLGGGANTEAFF.

This chain uses TRBV20-1 with TRBJ2-5; tentative D call: TRBD1 (5 bases). Trimming took off 6 bases at V and 1 base at J, with 6 bases between the two ends. CDR1 is DFQATT, CDR2 SNEGSKA, per germline (reference sequence). The CDR3 loop spans 11 amino acids. The CDR3, as DNA: TGCAGTGCAGGGGCCCAAGAGACCCAGTACTTC. Its protein product is CSAGAQETQYF.

V gene TRBV10-2 combines with J gene TRBJ2-2; 7 nucleotides match TRBD1. This CDR3 has 13 amino acids. Germline lookup yields CDR1 WSHSY and CDR2 SAAADI. J was trimmed by 6 bases and V by 7 bases; bases with no gene match: 5. As DNA, the CDR3 is TGCGCCAGCAACGAGAGGGGGCCCGGGGAGCTGTTTTTT. It translates to CASNERGPGELFF.

The chain couples TRBV29-1 to TRBJ1-2; 7 bases align to TRBD1. Germline V gene sequence: CDR1 SQVTM, CDR2 ANQGSEA. The CDR3 spans 14 residues. Unmatched junction bases numbered 8, after V lost 5 bases and J lost 2 bases. This CDR3 reads CSVFEGDRNYGYTF. The DNA of the CDR3 is TGCAGCGTTTTTGAGGGGGACAGAAACTATGGCTACACCTTC.

This clone was detected only a few times. The chain recombines TRBV29-1 with TRBJ1-1; D is undetermined. This CDR3 spans 12 amino acids. Germline V CDR1 and CDR2: SQVTM, ANQGSEA. Trimming left V 3 bases short and J 1 base short, with 6 bases between. The CDR3 loop reads CSVDRGNTEAFF. DNA of the CDR3: TGCAGCGTTGATCGGGGGAACACTGAAGCTTTCTTT.

On this clone: A read error may account for a junction end that differs from germline. This chain joins TRBV7-7 and TRBJ2-1, with 9 positions matching TRBD2. Germline loops: CDR1 SSHAT, CDR2 FNYEAQ (reference sequence). The CDR3 has 16 amino acids. As DNA, the CDR3 is TGTGCTAGCAGCTTAGCCTCCAGCGGGAGGAACAATGAGCAGTTCTTC. Its translation is CASSLASSGRNNEQFF. Variable domain in full (rest from reference TRBV7-7 and TRBJ2-1): GAGVSQSPRYKVTKRGQDVTLRCDPISSHATLYWYQQALGQGPEFLTYFNYEAQPDKSGLPSDRFSAERPEGSISTLTIQRTEQRDSAMYRCASSLASSGRNNEQFFGPGTRLTVL.

V usage is TRBV2 and J usage is TRBJ1-1, with TRBD1 identical over 10 bases. V dropped 4 bases and J dropped 5; count of bases not matched to a gene: 7. This CDR3 is 15 amino acids long. CDR1 SNHLY and CDR2 FYNNEI come from the germline V gene. CDR3 bases: TGTGCCAGCAGTGCCCGACAGGGGGCGGGTACTGAAGCTTTCTTT. It translates to CASSARQGAGTEAFF. Looking up the rest from reference TRBV2 and TRBJ1-1 gives the full variable domain: EPEVTQTPSHQVTQMGQEVILRCVPISNHLYFYWYRQILGQKVEFLVSFYNNEISEKSEIFDDQFSVERPDGSNFTLKIRSTKLEDSAMYFCASSARQGAGTEAFFGQGTRLTVV.

The chain's CDR3 is CASSLDKVWGNSYEQYF. The CDR3 DNA reads TGTGCCAGCAGCTTAGATAAGGTTTGGGGCAACTCCTACGAGCAGTACTTC. The genes are TRBV11-2 and TRBJ2-7; D might be TRBD1 (5 bases). CDR1 SGHAT and CDR2 FQNNGV come from the germline V gene. Trimming removed 0 bases from V and 0 bases from J, with 15 bases in between. The CDR3 is made up of 17 amino acids.

The V call is TRBV19, the J call TRBJ1-6; maybe TRBD1 (6 bases). The CDR3 has 14 amino acids. Germline V lookup: CDR1 LNHDA, CDR2 SQIVND (reference sequence). V dropped 6 bases and J dropped 7 bases, with 13 bases sitting between them. Here the CDR3 DNA reads TGTGCCAGTAGCTGGGGCAGGGGCAATTCACCCCTCCACTTT. It codes for CASSWGRGNSPLHF.

The J gene is TRBJ2-1, the V gene TRBV11-3; D may be TRBD1 (6 bases). This CDR3 region has 17 residues. V shed 0 bases and J shed 2 bases, with 14 bases lying between them. Germline V gives CDR1 SGHNT, CDR2 YENEEA. The CDR3 here is CASSLETGILTYNEQFF. The CDR3 nucleotides are TGTGCCAGCAGCTTAGAAACAGGGATTCTAACCTACAATGAGCAGTTCTTC. Full variable domain (missing parts from reference TRBV11-3 and TRBJ2-1): EAGVVQSPRYKIIEKKQPVAFWCNPISGHNTLYWYLQNLGQGPELLIRYENEEAVDDSQLPKDRFSAERLKGVDSTLKIQPAELGDSAVYLCASSLETGILTYNEQFFGPGTRLTVL.

This chain links TRBV5-1 with TRBJ1-4; a possible D gene is TRBD1 (5 bases). The CDR3 consists of 16 residues. Trimming stripped 2 bases from V and 0 bases from J, with 11 bases between. Per the germline V gene, CDR1 is SGHRS and CDR2 is YFSETQ. The CDR3 nucleotides are TGCGCCAGCAGCTTTTCCGGAGGGGCAACTAATGAAAAACTGTTTTTT. This gives the protein CASSFSGGATNEKLFF.

This clone has only a few counts. The rearrangement joins TRBV14 to TRBJ2-1, with 8 bases fitting TRBD1. The CDR3 loop spans 16 amino acids. The trim removed 0 bases at V and 3 bases at J, leaving 4 bases unmatched. CDR1 is SGHDN, CDR2 FVKESK, per germline. The CDR3 sequence: CASSQDFGTGYNEQFF. CDR3 nucleotide sequence: TGTGCCAGCAGCCAAGACTTCGGGACAGGCTACAATGAGCAGTTCTTC.

A single count supports this clone. The J gene is TRBJ1-5, the V gene TRBV28; no firm D call. The CDR3 has 14 amino acids. The V end was cut by 6 bases, the J end by 5 bases, with 14 bases between. CDR1 and CDR2 (germline): MDHEN, SYDVKM. This CDR3 is CASSPGNGDQPQHF. The CDR3 DNA sequence: TGTGCCAGCAGCCCCGGAAACGGGGATCAGCCCCAGCATTTT.

The gene calls are TRBV5-1 and TRBJ2-1; D is possibly TRBD1 (5 bases). Germline V gene lookup returns CDR1 SGHRS and CDR2 YFSETQ. This CDR3 spans 13 amino acids. The V end lost 4 bases, the J end lost 3 bases, and 8 bases lay between the germline ends. The chain's CDR3 is CASSVDSYNEQFF. The CDR3 DNA reads as TGCGCCAGCAGCGTAGACAGCTACAATGAGCAGTTCTTC.

This chain uses TRBV19 with TRBJ2-5; TRBD1 matches at 7 bases. Germline values: CDR1 LNHDA, CDR2 SQIVND (reference sequence). V shed 5 bases, J shed 4 bases, and the junction held 4 bases outside the gene matches. CDR3 length: 13 amino acids. CDR3 in DNA: TGTGCCAGTAGTGCGGACAGGCTAGAGACCCAGTACTTC. This sequence encodes CASSADRLETQYF. The entire variable domain, with the rest obtained from reference TRBV19 and TRBJ2-5, is as follows: DGGITQSPKYLFRKEGQNVTLSCEQNLNHDAMYWYRQDPGQGLRLIYYSQIVNDFQKGDIAEGYSVSREKKESFPLTVTSAQKNPTAFYLCASSADRLETQYFGPGTRLLVL.

The rearrangement joins TRBV4-2 to TRBJ2-3; D is unresolved. Germline V lookup: CDR1 LGHNA, CDR2 YNFKEQ. V was shortened by 0 bases and J by 2 bases, with 9 bases between the two germline ends. The CDR3 has 15 amino acids. CDR3 amino acids: CASSQDDKNTDTQYF. The CDR3 nucleotides read TGTGCCAGCAGCCAAGATGACAAGAACACAGATACGCAGTATTTT.